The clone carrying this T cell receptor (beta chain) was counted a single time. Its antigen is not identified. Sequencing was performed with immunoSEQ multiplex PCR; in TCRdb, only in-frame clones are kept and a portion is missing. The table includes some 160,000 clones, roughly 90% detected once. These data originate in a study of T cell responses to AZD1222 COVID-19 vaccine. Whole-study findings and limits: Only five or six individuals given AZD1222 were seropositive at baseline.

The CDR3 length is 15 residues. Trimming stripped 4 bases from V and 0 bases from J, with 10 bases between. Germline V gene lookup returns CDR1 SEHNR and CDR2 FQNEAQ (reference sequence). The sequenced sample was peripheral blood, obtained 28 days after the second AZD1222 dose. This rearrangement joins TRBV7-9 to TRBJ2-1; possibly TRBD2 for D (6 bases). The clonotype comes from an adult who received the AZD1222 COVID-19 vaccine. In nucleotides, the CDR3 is TGTGCCAGCAGCTCCGGGACTTCCTCCTACAATGAGCAGTTCTTC. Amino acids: CASSSGTSSYNEQFF.